A selection of T cell receptor beta chains follows, all from one sample in a study of ipilimumab plus nivolumab after autologous stem cell transplantation. Produced via immunoSEQ multiplex PCR; TCRdb's table is partial and in-frame only. Seen here are about 3,500 clones, 91% observed once, and the top ten hold roughly 20%. Material: PBMCs, obtained in a trial of ipilimumab plus nivolumab as post-transplant consolidation. These receptor sequences come from a male donor with multiple myeloma. Both conserved end residues are part of each CDR3. Size is omitted from some rows. Given values are once, few, many or a class for expanded clones.

abundance,v_gene,CDR3aa
.,TRBV5-1,CASSPNLASVEQFF
once,TRBV5-7,CASRLLGGDGNTIYF
.,TRBV7-8,CASSPSTLVETQYF
.,TRBV19,CASSPLWRAVYNEQFF
.,TRBV7-9,CASSLVDTQYF
.,TRBV5-5,CASRRESSGNTIYF
.,TRBV4-3,CASSTRTGSAYEQYF
.,TRBV18,CASSPSQLQVNTEAFF
.,TRBV5-1,CASSLGHTDTEAFF
.,TRBV7-6,CASRIQGMNTGELFF
large,TRBV6-4,CASSYWREPLEQYF
.,TRBV21-1,CASSKERGPAKNIQYF
.,TRBV19,CASSIMPSWEQFF
.,TRBV27,CASSPSRGPYEQYF
.,TRBV7-9,CASSSIASRTDTQYF
.,TRBV6-5,CASLKGVGEQFF
.,TRBV18,CASSLDGQETQYF
.,TRBV7-3,CASSAPGGHRPEAFF
few,TRBV28,CASSLASATNEKLFF
.,TRBV20-1,CSADAGDEQYF
.,TRBV14,CASSQVTAAQYF
.,TRBV7-8,CAMSLAKNIQYF
once,TRBV27,CASSSGLDNNEQFF
.,TRBV9,CASSVAPGGNTDTQYF
.,TRBV18,CASSPQGQPQHF
.,TRBV29-1,CSVVLTDNEQFF
.,TRBV7-9,CASSLKETQYF
.,TRBV30,CAWSVRLVGELFF
.,TRBV5-6,CASTDRVPETQYF
.,TRBV28,CASSPLRQSSYNEQFF
once,TRBV5-4,CASSLAGAGGETQYF
few,TRBV19,CASSTDLAPYEQYF
.,TRBV25-1,CASRRQPNEKLFF
once,TRBV9,CASSAGADQPQHF
.,TRBV19,CASSIDSGGLNTEAFF
few,TRBV10-1,CASSVAGDFAEQYF
.,TRBV2,CASSDLFGQGAGDTQYF
.,TRBV29-1,CSVVGQRHYEQYF
.,TRBV11-2,CASRTQGLGEKLFF
.,TRBV28,CASSLAGESYEQYF
.,TRBV18,CASSPPAETGVETQYF
.,TRBV28,CASSLGGLSTGELFF
.,TRBV7-3,CASSLGGTCGYEQYF
once,TRBV30,CAWSVVLAGELFF
.,TRBV27,CASSRSSNEQFF
.,TRBV18,CASSPNTEAFF
.,TRBV5-4,CASSLTGDEQFF
.,TRBV19,CASSLRDGLKNIQYF
.,TRBV28,CASSPFSGQGYEQFF
.,TRBV28,CASSLYGQGGYNEQFF
.,TRBV28,CASSFLGTATNEKLFF
.,TRBV27,CASSSTSGSYEQYF